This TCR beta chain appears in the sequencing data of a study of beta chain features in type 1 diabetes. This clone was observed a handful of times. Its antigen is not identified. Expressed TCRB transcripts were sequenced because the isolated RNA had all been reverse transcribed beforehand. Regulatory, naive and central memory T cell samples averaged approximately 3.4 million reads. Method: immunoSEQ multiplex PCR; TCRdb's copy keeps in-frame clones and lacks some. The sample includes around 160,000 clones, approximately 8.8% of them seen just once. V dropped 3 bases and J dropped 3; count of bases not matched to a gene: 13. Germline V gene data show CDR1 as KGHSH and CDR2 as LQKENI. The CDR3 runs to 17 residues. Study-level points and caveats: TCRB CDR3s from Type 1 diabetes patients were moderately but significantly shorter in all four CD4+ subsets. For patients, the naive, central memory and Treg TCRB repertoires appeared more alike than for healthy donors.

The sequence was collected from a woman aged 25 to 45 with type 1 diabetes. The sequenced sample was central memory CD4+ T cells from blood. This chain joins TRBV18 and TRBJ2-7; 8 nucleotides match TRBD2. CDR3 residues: CASSPPGMIAGLYEQYF. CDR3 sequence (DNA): TGTGCCAGCTCACCCCCCGGAATGATAGCGGGGCTCTACGAGCAGTACTTC.